This T cell receptor (beta chain) was captured by sequencing in a study of OX40 agonist ivuxolimab in advanced cancers. Study-level information: With a range of roughly 20 to 80, age averaged approximately 60 years, and 65% to 85% were male. Having had anti-PD-1, anti-PD-L1 or anti-CTLA-4 therapy before was allowed, and roughly 40% had some. Study-wide results and caveats: People who partly responded at 0.1-3.0 mg/kg had some of the least clonal expansion seen. The average count of expanded clones was higher among CD8+ T cells than among CD4+.

This clone was detected a few times. Antigen: not known. V gave up 3 bases and J gave up 6 bases, with 25 bases separating them. This CDR3 region has 17 residues. CDR1 and CDR2 (germline): SQVTM, ANQGSEA. Sequencing was performed with immunoSEQ multiplex PCR; in TCRdb, only in-frame clones are kept and a portion is missing. The sample has just over 15,000 clones, 50% to 75% seen once. Sequences were derived from CD4+ or CD8+ T cells sorted from blood, sampled in a trial of the OX40 agonist ivuxolimab. J is TRBJ2-3 and V is TRBV29-1; possibly TRBD1 or TRBD2 for D (5 bases each). This sequence originates from an adult with an advanced solid tumor such as melanoma, head and neck, liver or kidney cancer. The CDR3 is CSVEIKQVGTSWDTQYF. The CDR3 DNA sequence: TGCAGCGTTGAGATCAAACAGGTCGGGACCTCCTGGGATACGCAGTATTTT.